A single sample gave rise to the 10 T cell receptor beta chains below, sequenced in a study of tumor and adjacent non-tumor tissue in lung cancer. No cell sorting was done before RNA was extracted from the tissue. Three rounds of nested PCR, following a modified ARM-PCR protocol, produced the TCRbeta library. TCRdb itself ran the multiplex PCR reads through MiXCR, one entry per CDR3 protein. The sample lists tens of thousands of distinct CDR3 sequences; roughly 80% were seen once. Sequenced material: lung tumor tissue. The receptors derive from a woman in her 50s with non-small cell lung cancer.

About this clonotype itself: This may stem from a read error, because a much larger clone lies one nucleotide away. The gene calls are TRBV20-1 and TRBJ2-2; D perhaps matches TRBD2 (6 bases). This CDR3 comprises 12 residues. Germline CDR1 is DFQATT and CDR2 is SNEGSKA (reference sequence). The CDR3 coding sequence is TGCAGCGCCGGCGGGAAGACCGGGGAGCTGTTTTTT. This gives the protein CSAGGKTGELFF.

Concerning this clonotype itself: The junction differs from germline at one of its ends, possibly a read error. The chain links TRBV11-1 to TRBJ1-1, with D possibly TRBD1 on 5 matching bases. The germline V gene has CDR1 SGHAT and CDR2 FQDESV (reference sequence). There are 13 residues in the CDR3. CDR3 sequence: CANSLQEDTEAFF. The CDR3 DNA reads as TGTGCCAACAGCTTACAGGAGGACACTGAAGCTTTCTTT.

Points on this clonotype: The junction departs from the called germline gene at one end, perhaps through a read error. The V gene is TRBV6-5, the J gene TRBJ2-1; D call uncertain. The CDR3 loop spans 14 amino acids. Germline-derived CDR1 and CDR2 are MNHEY and SVGAGI. The CDR3 loop reads CASSERHSYDERFF. CDR3 sequence (DNA): TGTGCCAGCAGTGAGCGTCACTCCTACGATGAGCGGTTCTTC.

Comment on this clonotype: A much more abundant neighbour one base away suggests this may be a read error. The V gene is TRBV20-1, the J gene TRBJ2-5, with 9 positions matching TRBD2. Germline-derived CDR1 and CDR2 are DFQATT and SNEGSKA (reference sequence). Trimming took 1 base from V and 4 from J; bases not matched to a gene: 4. The CDR3 totals 14 residues. DNA for the CDR3: TGCAGTGCTAGAGTCGAGCGGGAGGCAGAGACCCAGTACTTC. It codes for CSARVEREAETQYF.

Of note for this clonotype: Relative to the germline gene, one junction end is altered; a read error may explain this. V and J are TRBV29-1 and TRBJ2-6, with 9 bases identical to TRBD1. CDR3 length: 17 residues. In germline, CDR1 is SQVTM, CDR2 ANQGSEA. CDR3 nucleotide sequence: TGCAGTGTTGTGGGACAGGGTTCCTTCTCTGGGGCCAACGTCCTGACTTTC. Its protein is CSVVGQGSFSGANVLTF.

Worth noting for this clonotype: A read error may produce the germline difference seen at one junction end. The rearrangement joins TRBV4-1 to TRBJ2-3; the D gene is possibly TRBD1 (5 bases). The CDR3 spans 16 residues. Germline V lookup: CDR1 MGHRA, CDR2 YSYEKL. The chain's CDR3 is CVSTLRWGQGTDTQYF. The CDR3 bases are TGCGTCAGCACCCTACGGTGGGGTCAGGGAACAGATACGCAGTATTTT.

This clonotype ranks as medium-sized (0.01 to 0.1%). This chain joins TRBV4-1 and TRBJ2-3; D perhaps matches TRBD2 (7 bases). From germline, CDR1 is MGHRA and CDR2 YSYEKL. V shed 0 bases and J shed 4 bases, with 23 bases lying between them. This CDR3 contains 19 residues. The CDR3 loop is CASSQERGVGLGASDTQYF. The CDR3 DNA follows: TGCGCCAGCAGCCAAGAGAGGGGGGTCGGACTAGGGGCCTCAGATACGCAGTATTTT.

V gene TRBV12-3 or TRBV12-4 combines with J gene TRBJ2-4; 7 nucleotides agree with TRBD1. J gave up 15 bases and V 6 bases, and 17 bases lay outside the gene matches. The CDR3 extends over 14 amino acids. The CDR3 DNA follows: TGTGCCAGCAGCACCGACGGGACAGAAAACATTTTGTACTTC. The encoded protein is CASSTDGTENILYF.

The sample holds a few counts of this clonotype. Relative to the germline gene, one junction end is altered; a read error may explain this. This chain uses TRBV29-1 with TRBJ2-3; 7 nucleotides align to TRBD1. CDR3 length: 14 residues. CDR1 is SQVTM, CDR2 ANQGSEA, per germline. This chain's CDR3 is CSIEPTGRTDTQYF. The CDR3 nucleotides read TGCAGCATTGAACCGACAGGGCGCACAGACACGCAGTATTTT.

This clonotype showed up just once. The missing conserved phenylalanine or tryptophan at the end of this CDR3 makes a read error likely. The chain recombines TRBV20-1 with TRBJ2-5, with a possible D match to TRBD1 (5 bases). Trimming removed 3 bases at V and 5 bases at J, with 22 bases between. The CDR3 has 16 amino acids. Germline CDR1 reads DFQATT; CDR2 reads SNEGSKA (reference sequence). The CDR3 bases are TGCAGTGCTAGTGGGGCCCTGCAGGCACGAGTGGAGACCCAGTACTCG. As protein: CSASGALQARVETQYS.